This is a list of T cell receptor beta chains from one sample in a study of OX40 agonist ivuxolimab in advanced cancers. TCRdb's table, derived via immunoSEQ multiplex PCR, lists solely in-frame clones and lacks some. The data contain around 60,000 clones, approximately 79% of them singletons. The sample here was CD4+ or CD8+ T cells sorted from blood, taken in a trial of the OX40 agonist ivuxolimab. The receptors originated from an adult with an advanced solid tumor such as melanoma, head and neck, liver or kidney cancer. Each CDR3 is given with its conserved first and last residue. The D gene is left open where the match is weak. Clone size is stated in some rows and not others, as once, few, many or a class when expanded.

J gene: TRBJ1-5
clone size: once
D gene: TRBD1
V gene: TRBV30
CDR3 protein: CAWSAAPGTGGQPQHF
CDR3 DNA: TGTGCCTGGAGTGCTGCCCCCGGGACAGGGGGTCAGCCCCAGCATTTT

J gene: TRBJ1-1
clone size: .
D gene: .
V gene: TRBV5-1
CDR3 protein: CASSPRDRRDTEAFF
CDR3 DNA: TGCGCCAGCAGCCCACGGGATCGAAGGGACACTGAAGCTTTCTTT

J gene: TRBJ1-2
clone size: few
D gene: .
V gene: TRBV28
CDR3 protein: CASSAGHRSYTF
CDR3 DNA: TGTGCCAGCAGTGCGGGACACCGAAGCTACACCTTC

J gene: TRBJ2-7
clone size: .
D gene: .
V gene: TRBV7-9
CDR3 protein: CASSLGRGRSYEQYF
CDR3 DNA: TGTGCCAGCAGCTTAGGACGGGGAAGGTCCTACGAGCAGTACTTC

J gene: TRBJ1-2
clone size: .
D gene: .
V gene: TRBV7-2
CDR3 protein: CASSLGQFYGYTF
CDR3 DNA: TGTGCCAGCAGCTTAGGCCAGTTCTATGGCTACACCTTC

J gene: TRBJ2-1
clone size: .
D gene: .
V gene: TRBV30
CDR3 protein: CAWSRDQNEQFF
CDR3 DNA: TGTGCCTGGAGCCGGGACCAAAATGAGCAGTTCTTC

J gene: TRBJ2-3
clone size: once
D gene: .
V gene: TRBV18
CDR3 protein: CASSPLDSGPDTQYF
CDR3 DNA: TGTGCCAGCTCACCATTAGATTCAGGGCCAGATACGCAGTATTTT

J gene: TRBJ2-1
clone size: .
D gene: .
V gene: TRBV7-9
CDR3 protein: CASSLGGGSNEQFF
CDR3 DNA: TGTGCCAGCAGCTTAGGGGGGGGCTCCAATGAGCAGTTCTTC

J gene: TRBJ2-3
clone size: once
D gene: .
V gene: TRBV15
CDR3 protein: CATSRGRQDTDTQYF
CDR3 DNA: TGTGCCACCAGCAGAGGGAGACAGGACACAGATACGCAGTATTTT

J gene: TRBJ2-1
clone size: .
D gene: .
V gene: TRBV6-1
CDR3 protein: CASSEAQRAPQFF
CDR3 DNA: TGTGCCAGCAGTGAAGCCCAAAGGGCCCCGCAGTTCTTC

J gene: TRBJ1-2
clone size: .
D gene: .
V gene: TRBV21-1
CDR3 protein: CASSKSWGAPYGYTF
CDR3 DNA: TGTGCCAGCAGCAAAAGTTGGGGGGCCCCCTATGGCTACACCTTC

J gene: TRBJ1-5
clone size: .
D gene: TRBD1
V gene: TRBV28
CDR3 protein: CASSEVGTGEHQPQHF
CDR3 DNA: TGTGCCAGCAGTGAAGTGGGGACAGGTGAGCATCAGCCCCAGCATTTT

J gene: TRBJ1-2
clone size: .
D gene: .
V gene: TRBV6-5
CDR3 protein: CASSTDSGGYTF
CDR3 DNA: TGTGCCAGCAGTACAGACAGTGGTGGCTACACCTTC

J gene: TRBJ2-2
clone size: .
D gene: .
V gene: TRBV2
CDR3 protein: CASNFDPFGGELFF
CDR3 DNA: TGTGCCAGCAACTTCGACCCCTTCGGAGGGGAGCTGTTTTTT

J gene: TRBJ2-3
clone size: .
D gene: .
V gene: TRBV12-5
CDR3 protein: CASGDATDTQYF
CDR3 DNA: TGTGCTAGTGGTGACGCCACAGATACGCAGTATTTT

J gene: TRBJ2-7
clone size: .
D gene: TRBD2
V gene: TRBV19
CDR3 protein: CASSDRRGASDEQYF
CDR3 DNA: TGTGCCAGTAGTGATAGGCGGGGGGCCTCCGACGAGCAGTACTTC

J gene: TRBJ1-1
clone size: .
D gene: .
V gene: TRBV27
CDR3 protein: CASSRGWGPNTEAFF
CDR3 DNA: TGTGCCAGCAGTCGGGGGTGGGGGCCGAACACTGAAGCTTTCTTT

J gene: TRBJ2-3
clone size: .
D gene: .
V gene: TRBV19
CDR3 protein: CASSPGTSTDTQYF
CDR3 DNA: TGTGCCAGTAGTCCTGGGACTAGCACAGATACGCAGTATTTT

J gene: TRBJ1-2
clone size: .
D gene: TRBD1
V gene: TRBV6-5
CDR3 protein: CASKDRSLVGYTF
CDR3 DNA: TGTGCCAGCAAGGACAGGTCTTTAGTTGGCTACACCTTC

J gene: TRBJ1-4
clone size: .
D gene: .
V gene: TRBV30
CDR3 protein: CAWSNRDNEKLFF
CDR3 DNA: TGTGCCTGGAGTAACCGCGATAATGAAAAACTGTTTTTT

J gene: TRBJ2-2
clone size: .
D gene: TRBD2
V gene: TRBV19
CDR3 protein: CASSQTSGANTGELFF
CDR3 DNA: TGTGCCAGTAGTCAAACTAGCGGGGCCAACACCGGGGAGCTGTTTTTT

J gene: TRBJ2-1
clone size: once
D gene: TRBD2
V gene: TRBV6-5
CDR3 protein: CASSPQLAPYNEQFF
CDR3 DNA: TGTGCCAGCAGTCCTCAACTAGCGCCCTACAATGAGCAGTTCTTC

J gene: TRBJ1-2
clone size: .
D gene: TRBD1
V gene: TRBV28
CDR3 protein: CASSFTGTANYGYTF
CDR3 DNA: TGTGCCAGCAGTTTCACCGGGACAGCTAACTATGGCTACACCTTC

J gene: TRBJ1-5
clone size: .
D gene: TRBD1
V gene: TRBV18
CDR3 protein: CASSDTGQGAFEPQHF
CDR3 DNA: TGTGCCAGCTCCGACACGGGACAGGGTGCGTTTGAGCCCCAGCATTTT

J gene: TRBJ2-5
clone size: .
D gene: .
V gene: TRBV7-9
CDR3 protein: CASSTRGPITQYF
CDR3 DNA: TGTGCCAGCAGCACCCGGGGACCGATAACCCAGTACTTC

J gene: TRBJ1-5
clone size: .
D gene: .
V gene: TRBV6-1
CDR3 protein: CASSEALVNNQPQHF
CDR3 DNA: TGTGCCAGCAGTGAAGCGCTCGTTAACAATCAGCCCCAGCATTTT

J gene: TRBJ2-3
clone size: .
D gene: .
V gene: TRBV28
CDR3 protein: CASSPPGLNTDTQYF
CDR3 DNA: TGTGCCAGCAGTCCGCCTGGACTAAACACAGATACGCAGTATTTT

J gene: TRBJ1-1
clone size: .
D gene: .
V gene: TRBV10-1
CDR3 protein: CASSDRGLNTEAFF
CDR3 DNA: TGCGCCAGCAGTGACAGGGGATTGAACACTGAAGCTTTCTTT

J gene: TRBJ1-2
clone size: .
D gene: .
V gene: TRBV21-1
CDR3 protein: CASSTGVGGYTF
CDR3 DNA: TGTGCCAGCAGTACAGGGGTAGGCGGCTACACCTTC

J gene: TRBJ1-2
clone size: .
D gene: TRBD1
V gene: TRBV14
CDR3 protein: CASSQEDRGPDGYTF
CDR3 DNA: TGTGCCAGCAGCCAAGAGGACAGGGGTCCGGATGGCTACACCTTC

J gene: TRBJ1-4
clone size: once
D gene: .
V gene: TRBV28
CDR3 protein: CASSFSSRGNTNEKLFF
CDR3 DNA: TGTGCCAGCAGTTTTTCTAGCAGGGGTAACACTAATGAAAAACTGTTTTTT

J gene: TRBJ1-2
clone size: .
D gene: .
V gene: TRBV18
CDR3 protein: CASSPSAAPPGYTF
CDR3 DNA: TGTGCCAGCTCACCGTCTGCAGCGCCTCCGGGCTACACCTTC

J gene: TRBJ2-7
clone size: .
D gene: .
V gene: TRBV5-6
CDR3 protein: CASSHSKILRYEQYF
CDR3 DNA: TGTGCCAGCAGCCATTCCAAGATATTGCGGTACGAGCAGTACTTC

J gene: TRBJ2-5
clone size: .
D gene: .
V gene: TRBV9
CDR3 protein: CASSVGSEETQYF
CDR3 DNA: TGTGCCAGCAGCGTAGGAAGTGAGGAGACCCAGTACTTC

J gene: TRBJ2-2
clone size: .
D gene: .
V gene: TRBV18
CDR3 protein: CASSPGQGTGELFF
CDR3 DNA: TGTGCCAGCTCACCTGGGCAGGGCACCGGGGAGCTGTTTTTT

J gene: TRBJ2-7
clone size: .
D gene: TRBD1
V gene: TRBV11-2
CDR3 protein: CASSHGQGPYEQYF
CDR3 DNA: TGTGCCAGCAGCCACGGACAGGGTCCCTACGAGCAGTACTTC

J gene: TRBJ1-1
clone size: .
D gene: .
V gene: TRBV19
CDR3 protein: CASSSPGSATTEAFF
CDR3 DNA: TGTGCCAGTAGTTCACCAGGAAGCGCGACCACTGAAGCTTTCTTT